This T cell receptor (beta chain) was documented in a study of CD8+ T cells in alopecia areata. Study-wide findings and caveats: Relative to normal scalp, lesional scalp, especially alopecia totalis/universalis, showed higher clonality.

Treatment defined: oral pan-JAK inhibitor, 5-10 mg twice daily. Comments on this clone: Its antigen is unknown.

The CDR3 consists of 14 residues. V lost 2 bases and J lost 1; bases outside the gene matches: 4. Germline values: CDR1 GTSNPN, CDR2 SVGIG (reference sequence). Following extraction, RNA underwent reverse transcription to cDNA, which served as the sequencing template. Assay used: immunoSEQ multiplex PCR; TCRdb lists only in-frame clones, some missing. The data contain around 97,000 clones, over 75% of them singletons. The material sequenced was CD8+ T cells sorted from blood, taken at week 34, from a patient treated with tofacitinib. The gene calls are TRBV30 and TRBJ1-1; 7 bases are a match to TRBD1. The sequence was collected from a human donor with alopecia areata. The CDR3 DNA sequence: TGTGCCTGGAGTTGGGACAGCGGGAACACTGAAGCTTTCTTT. Encoded protein: CAWSWDSGNTEAFF.